The 27 T cell receptor beta chains listed next were all sequenced from one sample in a study of graft-versus-host responses after intestinal transplantation. Only in-frame clones appear in the TCRdb table, and some are missing; sequencing was by immunoSEQ multiplex PCR. The data contain around 110,000 clones, about nine tenths of them singletons. These receptors have no identified antigens. The sample in question was unstimulated CD4+ T cells sorted from spleen or lymph node cells, obtained before intestinal transplant. These TCRs come from a human donor who received an intestinal transplant.

Details on this clone: The junction and the germline gene differ at one end; a read error may be behind it. The chain carries TRBV15 and TRBJ1-4; D might be TRBD1 (6 bases). Germline lookup yields CDR1 LNHNV and CDR2 YYDKDF (reference sequence). CDR3 length equals 15 residues. The CDR3, as DNA: TGTGCCATCAGCAGAGTCCCGAACAAGGGGACACCTCTGTTTTTT. Encoded protein: CAISRVPNKGTPLFF. Together with reference TRBV15 and TRBJ1-4, the CDR3 gives the full variable domain: DAMVIQNPRYQVTQFGKPVTLSCSQTLNHNVMYWYQQKSSQAPKLLFHYYDKDFNNEADTPDNFQSRRPNTSFCFLDIRSPGLGDTAMYLCAISRVPNKGTPLFFGSGTQLSVL.

V and J are TRBV5-1 and TRBJ1-1; tentatively, D is TRBD1 (5 bases). In germline, CDR1 is SGHRS, CDR2 YFSETQ. CDR3 length: 14 residues. Trimming stripped 0 bases from V and 4 bases from J, with 10 bases between. This CDR3 reads CASSLGGGGTEAFF. The CDR3 DNA follows: TGCGCCAGCAGCTTGGGGGGCGGGGGCACTGAAGCTTTCTTT.

The chain employs TRBV4-1 and TRBJ2-3; D is uncertain. This CDR3 comprises 14 residues. V was trimmed by 3 bases and J by 3 bases, leaving 10 bases between them. Germline V gene data show CDR1 as MGHRA and CDR2 as YSYEKL. The CDR3 sequence: CASSHAWATDTQYF. CDR3 sequence (DNA): TGCGCCAGCAGCCACGCTTGGGCAACAGATACGCAGTATTTT.

J is TRBJ1-2 and V is TRBV5-8; D remains unclear. Trimming shortened V by 3 bases and J by 5 bases, and 14 bases separated the two germline ends. CDR1 is SGHTS and CDR2 is YDEGEE in the germline V gene. The CDR3 is 14 residues long. Written as DNA, the CDR3 is TGTGCCAGCAGCTCATCCCCGCCGGGGTATGGCTACACCTTC. The encoded protein is CASSSSPPGYGYTF.

The chain uses TRBV5-4 and TRBJ1-1; tentatively, D is TRBD1 (5 bases). Germline CDR1 is SGHNT and CDR2 is YYREEE (reference sequence). V was pared by 4 bases and J by 1 base, with 11 bases between. This CDR3 has 14 amino acids. The CDR3 spells CASSQDIRNTEAFF. CDR3 DNA sequence: TGTGCCAGCAGCCAGGACATACGGAACACTGAAGCTTTCTTT.

V usage is TRBV20-1 and J usage is TRBJ1-2, with a tentative D call TRBD1 (6 bases). Per the germline V gene, CDR1 is DFQATT and CDR2 is SNEGSKA (reference sequence). The CDR3 covers 11 residues. The germline V and J ends were trimmed by 7 bases and 8 bases, with 14 bases remaining between them. CDR3 in amino acids: CSGSRGYGYTF. The DNA for the CDR3 is TGCAGTGGTTCCAGGGGATACGGCTACACCTTC.

The rearrangement uses TRBV6-6 and TRBJ1-2, with D hard to call. The germline CDR1 and CDR2 sequences are MNHNY and SVGAGI (reference sequence). The length of the CDR3 is 12 residues. The V end was cut by 10 bases, the J end by 3 bases, with 12 bases between. This CDR3 reads CATAGGDYGYTF. The DNA for the CDR3 is TGTGCCACCGCGGGTGGGGACTATGGCTACACCTTC.

In its sample, this clone was seen once. The V call is TRBV7-8, the J call TRBJ1-5; D may be TRBD1 (6 bases). The CDR3 has 16 amino acids. The germline gives CDR1 SGHVS, CDR2 FQNEAQ. Trimming removed 1 base from V and 6 bases from J, with 16 bases in between. CDR3 nucleotide sequence: TGTGCCAGCAGCTTAGAACTGGGGGCGTTAGGTCAGCCCCAGCATTTT. Amino acids: CASSLELGALGQPQHF.

The chain recombines TRBV7-2 with TRBJ2-1; D ambiguous. The CDR3 is 14 residues long. The V end lost 2 bases, the J end lost 7 bases, and 12 bases lay between the germline ends. Germline loops: CDR1 SGHTA, CDR2 FQGNSA. The CDR3 region is CASSLNPKNNEQFF. Here the CDR3 DNA reads TGTGCCAGCAGCTTAAATCCCAAAAATAATGAGCAGTTCTTC.

The gene calls are TRBV6-5 and TRBJ2-7, with a tentative D call TRBD1 (6 bases). The end of the DNA aligns better with TRBJ2-5, so the J call may be wrong. CDR1 is MNHEY, CDR2 SVGAGI, per germline. The CDR3 consists of 14 residues. The CDR3 nucleotides are TGTGCCAGCAGTTACTTGGACAGCGTAGAGACCCAGTACTTC. It yields the protein CASSYLDSVETQYF.

V and J are TRBV5-1 and TRBJ2-5; TRBD2 agrees at 11 bases. Germline V gives CDR1 SGHRS, CDR2 YFSETQ. The CDR3 totals 17 residues. Trimming at V came to 0 bases and at J to 0 bases, leaving 4 bases not matched to a gene. The CDR3 spells CASSLGASGGYQETQYF. The CDR3 DNA sequence: TGCGCCAGCAGCTTGGGGGCTAGCGGGGGGTACCAAGAGACCCAGTACTTC.

This clone showed up just a few times. This chain joins TRBV6-1 and TRBJ1-1; D is perhaps TRBD1 (5 bases). CDR1 and CDR2 from the germline V gene are MNHNS and SASEGT. CDR3 length equals 13 residues. V was trimmed by 7 bases and J by 6 bases, leaving 15 bases between them. Here the CDR3 DNA reads TGTGCCAGCACCCGGGAGGAGGGGCCTGAAGCTTTCTTT. It encodes CASTREEGPEAFF.

The J gene is TRBJ2-7, the V gene TRBV6-1, with D possibly matching TRBD2 (7 bases). Germline assignment: CDR1 MNHNS and CDR2 SASEGT. There are 12 residues in the CDR3. The V end was cut by 5 bases, the J end by 4 bases, with 9 bases between. The CDR3 nucleotides read TGTGCCAGCAGTCGGGGGGCATACGAGCAGTACTTC. It yields the protein CASSRGAYEQYF.

The chain uses TRBV19 and TRBJ2-5, with TRBD1 as a possible D gene (5 bases). This CDR3 has 14 amino acids. CDR1 and CDR2 (germline): LNHDA, SQIVND (reference sequence). The V gene lost 6 bases and the J gene lost 1 base, with 12 bases spanning the gap. The DNA for the CDR3 is TGTGCCAGTAGAAAAAGGGGAAGCCAAGAGACCCAGTACTTC. Translated, it gives CASRKRGSQETQYF.

The J gene is TRBJ1-4, the V gene TRBV4-3, with 7 bases that match TRBD1. Germline loops: CDR1 LGHNA, CDR2 YSLEER. The V segment lost 1 base and the J segment 3 bases; nucleotides outside the gene matches: 5. The CDR3 length is 16 residues. The CDR3 DNA reads TGCGCCAGCAGCCAAGGGACCGGGACAGCTAATGAAAAACTGTTTTTT. Protein product: CASSQGTGTANEKLFF.

This chain links TRBV29-1 with TRBJ2-1; D may be TRBD2 (5 bases). From germline, CDR1 is SQVTM and CDR2 ANQGSEA. The germline V and J ends were trimmed by 6 bases and 8 bases, with 14 bases remaining between them. CDR3 length: 12 amino acids. CDR3 region: CSVVPGEYEQFF. CDR3 sequence (DNA): TGCAGCGTCGTTCCCGGGGAGTATGAGCAGTTCTTC.

The chain joins TRBV6-1 to TRBJ1-4, with no clear D. Germline CDR1 reads MNHNS; CDR2 reads SASEGT. There are 16 residues in the CDR3. Trimming removed 2 bases at V and 8 bases at J, with 18 bases between. CDR3 amino acids: CASSELLGQSKEKLFF. CDR3 coding DNA: TGTGCCAGCAGTGAACTTCTTGGCCAATCGAAAGAAAAACTGTTTTTT.

V and J are TRBV11-2 and TRBJ2-2, with 7 positions matching TRBD1. Germline CDR1 is SGHAT and CDR2 is FQNNGV. Trimming at V came to 4 bases and at J to 4 bases, leaving 3 bases not matched to a gene. This CDR3 comprises 14 residues. DNA for the CDR3: TGTGCCAGCAGCTCTAACAGGGGCACCGGGGAGCTGTTTTTT. Residues: CASSSNRGTGELFF.

V and J are TRBV28 and TRBJ1-5; 9 nucleotides line up with TRBD1. Per the germline V gene, CDR1 is MDHEN and CDR2 is SYDVKM. This CDR3 spans 15 amino acids. V dropped 3 bases and J dropped 3; count of bases not matched to a gene: 3. In DNA form, the CDR3 reads TGTGCCAGCAGTTTGGGACAGGGAAACAATCAGCCCCAGCATTTT. Translated: CASSLGQGNNQPQHF.

V is TRBV25-1 and J is TRBJ2-2; D gene uncertain. In germline, CDR1 is MGHDK, CDR2 SYGVNS. CDR3 length: 16 amino acids. Trimming removed 0 bases at V and 0 bases at J, with 8 bases between. CDR3 sequence: CASSEYGDPNTGELFF. The CDR3, as DNA: TGTGCCAGCAGTGAATACGGTGATCCGAACACCGGGGAGCTGTTTTTT.

The CDR3 is CASSFPTGGDYGYTF. CDR3 nucleotides: TGCGCCAGCAGCTTTCCGACAGGGGGAGACTATGGCTACACCTTC. The chain uses TRBV5-1 and TRBJ1-2; 9 nucleotides align to TRBD1. CDR3 size: 15 residues. Looked up from germline, CDR1 is SGHRS and CDR2 is YFSETQ. After removal of 2 bases from V and 3 bases from J, the junction contained 5 bases not matched to a gene.

V gene TRBV5-1 combines with J gene TRBJ1-4; a possible D gene is TRBD1 (6 bases). Germline lookup yields CDR1 SGHRS and CDR2 YFSETQ. This CDR3 is 15 amino acids long. Trimming removed 0 bases at V and 0 bases at J, with 6 bases between. The CDR3 DNA reads TGCGCCAGCAGCTTGGCAGGGGCAACTAATGAAAAACTGTTTTTT. Amino acid sequence: CASSLAGATNEKLFF.

Note on this clone: A read error may account for a junction end that differs from germline. The chain carries TRBV6-6 and TRBJ2-7, with D possibly TRBD2 on 6 matching bases. CDR1 and CDR2 from the germline V gene are MNHNY and SVGAGI (reference sequence). The CDR3 is made up of 14 amino acids. The CDR3: CASSELHGGPVAGF. As DNA, the CDR3 is TGTGCCAGCAGCGAATTGCACGGGGGTCCGGTCGCTGGCTTC.

The rearrangement uses TRBV6-1 and TRBJ1-1, with 7 bases aligning to TRBD1. CDR3 length: 14 residues. Germline V CDR1 and CDR2: MNHNS, SASEGT. V was pared by 3 bases and J by 2 bases, with 3 bases of the junction left unmatched. CDR3 nucleotides: TGTGCCAGCAGTGAGACAGGGATAAACACTGAAGCTTTCTTT. It is translated as CASSETGINTEAFF.

V is TRBV10-3 and J is TRBJ1-2, with 12 bases aligning to TRBD1. J lost 6 bases, V lost 5 bases, and 7 bases had no gene match. Germline lookup yields CDR1 ENHRY and CDR2 SYGVKD. CDR3 length: 15 amino acids. CDR3 sequence: CAISTPGQGADGYTF. CDR3 nucleotides: TGTGCCATCAGTACACCGGGACAGGGGGCGGATGGCTACACCTTC.

The V gene is TRBV11-2, the J gene TRBJ2-3; no firm D call. Germline V CDR1 and CDR2: SGHAT, FQNNGV. This CDR3 is 14 amino acids long. Trimming cost V 3 bases and J 2 bases, with 9 bases left between them. CDR3 residues: CASSFPLFTDTQYF. CDR3 in DNA: TGTGCCAGCAGCTTCCCCCTTTTCACAGATACGCAGTATTTT.

The chain has TRBV29-1 and TRBJ2-7, with D hard to call. In germline, CDR1 is SQVTM, CDR2 ANQGSEA. The V gene lost 4 bases and the J gene lost 4 bases, with 8 bases spanning the gap. The CDR3 runs to 11 residues. CDR3 DNA: TGCAGCGTTGTGAGAAGTTACGAGCAGTACTTC. This translates into CSVVRSYEQYF.